The 25 T cell receptor beta chains below were found in one sample sequenced in a study of cytomegalovirus exposure and HLA in healthy donors. In the PCR, 60 Vbeta and 13 Jbeta primers were used. Assay used: immunoSEQ multiplex PCR; TCRdb lists only in-frame clones, some missing. The sample consists of 100,000 to 150,000 clones, about 80% of them appearing once. Sequenced input: PBMCs. Receptors originate from a woman between 40 and 50 years old in good health and CMV-seropositive.

The rearrangement links TRBV7-9 to TRBJ1-1; D ambiguous. CDR1 and CDR2 (germline): SEHNR, FQNEAQ (reference sequence). This CDR3 comprises 13 residues. Trimming stripped 0 bases from V and 6 bases from J, with 8 bases between. Written as DNA, the CDR3 is TGTGCCAGCAGCTTAGCGGGGAGCGCTGAAGCTTTCTTT. Amino acids: CASSLAGSAEAFF.

The CDR3 is CAPGTGRVGQPQHF. Written as DNA, the CDR3 is TGTGCCCCCGGGACAGGACGCGTTGGTCAGCCCCAGCATTTT. The chain uses TRBV10-3 and TRBJ1-5; 8 bases are shared with TRBD1. The CDR3 has 14 amino acids. V lost 11 bases to trimming and J lost 6 bases; unmatched junction nucleotides: 12. CDR1 ENHRY and CDR2 SYGVKD come from the germline V gene.

This clone was recorded once. V is TRBV5-6 and J is TRBJ2-2, with 9 bases that match TRBD2. Germline V gene lookup returns CDR1 SGHDT and CDR2 YYEEEE. V gave up 4 bases and J gave up 6 bases; unmatched junction bases: 10. This CDR3 region has 16 residues. Here the CDR3 reads CASSPLAGRSSGELFF. DNA for the CDR3: TGTGCCAGCAGCCCCCTAGCGGGGAGATCCTCCGGGGAGCTGTTTTTT.

The CDR3 bases are TGTGCCAGCAGCCCCCGTGACCCTGAGGCGAATGAGCAGTTCTTC. Encoded protein: CASSPRDPEANEQFF. The rearrangement links TRBV9 to TRBJ2-1; no clear D. Germline V gives CDR1 SGDLS, CDR2 YYNGEE. This CDR3 region has 15 residues. The ends were cut back, 4 bases at V and 7 bases at J, with 18 bases in the middle.

The chain carries TRBV19 and TRBJ1-1, with 7 bases that match TRBD1. Germline loops: CDR1 LNHDA, CDR2 SQIVND (reference sequence). The CDR3 runs to 15 residues. V shed 4 bases and J 0 bases; nucleotides not matched to a gene: 5. The CDR3 DNA reads TGTGCCAGTAGTACAAGGGGGCAGTTGAACACTGAAGCTTTCTTT. Its translation: CASSTRGQLNTEAFF.

The V gene is TRBV6-5, the J gene TRBJ1-3; D uncertain. CDR3 length: 15 residues. Per germline, CDR1 MNHEY and CDR2 SVGAGI. Trimming took 0 bases from V and 3 from J, leaving 9 bases between them. CDR3 sequence: CASSYSPGSGNTIYF. The CDR3 bases are TGTGCCAGCAGTTACTCCCCCGGGAGTGGAAACACCATATATTTT.

J is TRBJ2-7 and V is TRBV27; 10 nucleotides match TRBD2. The germline CDR1 and CDR2 sequences are MNHEY and SMNVEV (reference sequence). Losses at the gene ends were 0 bases for V and 7 bases for J; bases not matched to a gene: 6. The CDR3 is made up of 15 amino acids. CDR3 nucleotide sequence: TGTGCCAGCAGTTTATCCCCTAGCGGGGGACGGGAGCAGTACTTC. Translating gives CASSLSPSGGREQYF.

This sequence joins TRBV30 and TRBJ1-3; the D gene is possibly TRBD1 (5 bases). V dropped 0 bases and J dropped 2 bases, with 11 bases sitting between them. The CDR3 is 15 residues long. Germline V gene sequence: CDR1 GTSNPN, CDR2 SVGIG (reference sequence). In DNA form, the CDR3 reads TGTGCCTGGAGTGTCGGGGGTACTGCTGGAAACACCATATATTTT. Protein: CAWSVGGTAGNTIYF. Looking up the rest from reference TRBV30 and TRBJ1-3 gives the full variable domain: SQTIHQWPATLVQPVGSPLSLECTVEGTSNPNLYWYRQAAGRGLQLLFYSVGIGQISSEVPQNLSASRPQDRQFILSSKKLLLSDSGFYLCAWSVGGTAGNTIYFGEGSWLTVV.

The V and J genes are TRBV4-1 and TRBJ1-2; 8 nucleotides align to TRBD1. The germline CDR1 and CDR2 sequences are MGHRA and YSYEKL. The CDR3 loop spans 17 amino acids. With V trimmed by 3 bases and J by 7 bases, 16 bases remained unmatched. CDR3 bases: TGCGCCAGCAGCCAGTTACACTGGGACAGGTCTTCTTTTGGCTACACCTTC. Translated, it gives CASSQLHWDRSSFGYTF.

The chain has TRBV6-6 and TRBJ2-4; 10 bases map to TRBD2. This CDR3 has 15 amino acids. The germline CDR1 and CDR2 sequences are MNHNY and SVGAGI (reference sequence). J gave up 8 bases and V 3 bases, and 7 bases lay outside the gene matches. CDR3 in amino acids: CASSYIGTSGDIQYF. CDR3 bases: TGTGCCAGCAGTTATATAGGAACTAGCGGGGACATTCAGTACTTC.

The chain links TRBV10-3 to TRBJ2-6; the D is unclear. This CDR3 has 18 residues. Germline V gene data show CDR1 as ENHRY and CDR2 as SYGVKD. The V end was cut by 7 bases, the J end by 0 bases, with 19 bases between. The CDR3 DNA reads as TGTGCCATCACCCCTGAACCGATTATCAGCTCTGGGGCCAACGTCCTGACTTTC. This codes for CAITPEPIISSGANVLTF.

This chain joins TRBV27 and TRBJ2-7, with D possibly matching TRBD2 (6 bases). Germline V CDR1 and CDR2: MNHEY, SMNVEV (reference sequence). The CDR3 covers 15 residues. Trimming cost V 4 bases and J 4 bases, with 17 bases left between them. CDR3 region: CASSSPSGLLYEQYF. As DNA, the CDR3 is TGTGCCAGCAGTTCGCCCTCGGGACTCCTATACGAGCAGTACTTC.

This chain uses TRBV25-1 with TRBJ1-4, with 7 positions matching TRBD1. Germline assignment: CDR1 MGHDK and CDR2 SYGVNS. CDR3 length equals 16 residues. The V segment lost 4 bases and the J segment 6 bases; nucleotides outside the gene matches: 11. DNA of the CDR3: TGTGCCAGCAGTGTGTTCGGACAGGCGGCACATGAAAAACTGTTTTTT. The encoded protein is CASSVFGQAAHEKLFF. Based on the CDR3 plus reference TRBV25-1 and TRBJ1-4, the full variable domain is EADIYQTPRYLVIGTGKKITLECSQTMGHDKMYWYQQDPGMELHLIHYSYGVNSTEKGDLSSESTVSRIRTEHFPLTLESARPSHTSQYLCASSVFGQAAHEKLFFGSGTQLSVL.

The chain recombines TRBV7-8 with TRBJ1-5; TRBD1 matches 7 bases. V lost 4 bases, J lost 1 base, and 7 bases stayed unmatched. The CDR3 is made up of 16 amino acids. The germline CDR1 and CDR2 sequences are SGHVS and FQNEAQ. For the CDR3, the DNA is TGTGCCAGCAGCTCGGCGGGGACAGCGAGCAATCAGCCCCAGCATTTT. Residues: CASSSAGTASNQPQHF.

The rearrangement links TRBV5-4 to TRBJ2-3; 12 nucleotides agree with TRBD2. This CDR3 is 16 amino acids long. With V trimmed by 2 bases and J by 5 bases, 6 bases remained unmatched. From germline, CDR1 is SGHNT and CDR2 YYREEE (reference sequence). This chain's CDR3 is CASSFPSGREVDTQYF. DNA for the CDR3: TGTGCCAGCAGCTTCCCTAGCGGGAGGGAGGTAGATACGCAGTATTTT.

The rearrangement uses TRBV27 and TRBJ2-5, with D unresolved. V lost 2 bases and J lost 1, with 11 bases in between. Germline CDR1 reads MNHEY; CDR2 reads SMNVEV (reference sequence). CDR3 size: 15 residues. This CDR3 is CASSLVPPSQETQYF. CDR3 bases: TGTGCCAGCAGTTTAGTCCCCCCTAGCCAAGAGACCCAGTACTTC.

The chain employs TRBV7-9 and TRBJ2-5, with 12 positions matching TRBD1. This CDR3 comprises 15 residues. Germline V gives CDR1 SEHNR, CDR2 FQNEAQ (reference sequence). J was trimmed by 4 bases and V by 5 bases; bases with no gene match: 5. As DNA, the CDR3 is TGTGCCAGCAGCCCGGGACAGGGGGCGGGAGAGACCCAGTACTTC. Protein: CASSPGQGAGETQYF. Together with reference TRBV7-9 and TRBJ2-5, the CDR3 gives the full variable domain: DTGVSQNPRHKITKRGQNVTFRCDPISEHNRLYWYRQTLGQGPEFLTYFQNEAQLEKSRLLSDRFSAERPKGSFSTLEIQRTEQGDSAMYLCASSPGQGAGETQYFGPGTRLLVL.

The rearrangement links TRBV7-2 to TRBJ1-1; 7 bases agree with TRBD1. The CDR3 totals 14 residues. The germline CDR1 and CDR2 sequences are SGHTA and FQGNSA. V trimming: 3 bases; J trimming: 7 bases; junction bases outside the gene matches: 8. The CDR3: CASSLGRGGYEAFF. The CDR3 coding sequence is TGTGCCAGCAGCTTGGGGAGAGGGGGCTATGAAGCTTTCTTT.

This chain links TRBV5-8 with TRBJ2-1; 9 nucleotides match TRBD1. The CDR3 is 18 residues long. Germline CDR1 is SGHTS and CDR2 is YDEGEE. V lost 4 bases, J lost 5 bases, and 16 bases stayed unmatched. The CDR3 sequence is CASSLTAPGTGTNNEQFF. In DNA, the CDR3 is TGTGCCAGCAGCCTCACGGCCCCCGGGACAGGGACCAACAATGAGCAGTTCTTC.

The CDR3: CASGLETGGVTPNEKLFF. For the CDR3, the DNA is TGTGCTAGTGGTTTGGAGACAGGGGGCGTTACACCTAATGAAAAACTGTTTTTT. The chain employs TRBV12-5 and TRBJ1-4, with 10 bases that match TRBD1. The CDR3 runs 18 residues. Trimming took 1 base from V and 3 from J; bases not matched to a gene: 8. Germline loops: CDR1 LGHNT, CDR2 FRNRAP.

This clone was detected a few times. J is TRBJ2-1 and V is TRBV4-3; D uncertain. There are 16 residues in the CDR3. Germline V CDR1 and CDR2: LGHNA, YSLEER. V lost 0 bases, J lost 1 base, and 10 bases lay in between. The CDR3 loop is CASSQDWRSSYNEQFF. The CDR3 nucleotides read TGCGCCAGCAGCCAAGATTGGAGATCTTCCTACAATGAGCAGTTCTTC.

The CDR3 spells CASSLPFNTEAFF. The CDR3 nucleotides are TGTGCCAGCAGTTTACCCTTCAACACTGAAGCTTTCTTT. The chain joins TRBV28 to TRBJ1-1; D gene uncertain. The germline V gene encodes CDR1 MDHEN and CDR2 SYDVKM. CDR3 size: 13 residues. Deletions cut 2 bases from V and 2 bases from J, with 6 bases between.

This clone showed up just once. This rearrangement joins TRBV30 to TRBJ1-4; no firm D call. The germline V gene has CDR1 GTSNPN and CDR2 SVGIG (reference sequence). Trimming shortened V by 3 bases and J by 7 bases, and 18 bases separated the two germline ends. CDR3 length: 15 amino acids. CDR3 residues: CAWSNPGTPGEKLFF. The CDR3 region has the DNA TGTGCCTGGAGCAACCCCGGAACCCCGGGTGAAAAACTGTTTTTT.

V gene TRBV5-6 combines with J gene TRBJ2-1, with D possibly matching TRBD1 (6 bases). Germline V CDR1 and CDR2: SGHDT, YYEEEE. The CDR3 extends over 12 amino acids. Trimming removed 2 bases from V and 8 bases from J, with 8 bases in between. CDR3 protein: CASSFGGYEQFF. In nucleotides, the CDR3 is TGTGCCAGCAGCTTTGGGGGCTATGAGCAGTTCTTC. The complete variable domain, with remaining parts taken from reference TRBV5-6 and TRBJ2-1, reads DAGVTQSPTHLIKTRGQQVTLRCSPKSGHDTVSWYQQALGQGPQFIFQYYEEEERQRGNFPDRFSGHQFPNYSSELNVNALLLGDSALYLCASSFGGYEQFFGPGTRLTVL.

The rearrangement links TRBV6-5 to TRBJ2-1, with TRBD1 as a possible D gene (5 bases). The V end lost 4 bases, the J end lost 7 bases, and 11 bases lay between the germline ends. The CDR3 covers 13 residues. The V gene's germline CDR1 is MNHEY and CDR2 SVGAGI. CDR3 protein: CASSFDSLNEQFF. CDR3 in DNA: TGTGCCAGCAGTTTTGACAGTTTAAATGAGCAGTTCTTC.